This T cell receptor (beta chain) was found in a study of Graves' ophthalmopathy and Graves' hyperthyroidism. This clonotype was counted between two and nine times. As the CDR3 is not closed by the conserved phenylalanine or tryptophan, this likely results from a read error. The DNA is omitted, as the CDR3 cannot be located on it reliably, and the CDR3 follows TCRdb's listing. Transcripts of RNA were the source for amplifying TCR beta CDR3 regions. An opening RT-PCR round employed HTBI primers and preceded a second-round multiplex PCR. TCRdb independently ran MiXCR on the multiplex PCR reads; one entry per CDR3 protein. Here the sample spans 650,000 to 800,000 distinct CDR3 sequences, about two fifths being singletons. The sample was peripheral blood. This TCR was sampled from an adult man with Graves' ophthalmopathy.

CDR3: CASSLGTS. The chain employs TRBV5-1 and TRBJ2-6. Germline lookup yields CDR1 SGHRS and CDR2 YFSETQ. The CDR3 has 8 amino acids, counting both end residues.